The 27 T cell receptor beta chains below all came from one sample that was sequenced in a study of cytotoxic CD8 clonotypes in ibrutinib-treated CLL. The table came from immunoSEQ multiplex PCR; TCRdb's copy has only in-frame clones and leaves some out. The data contain approximately 74,000 clones, over 75% of them singletons. Sequences were derived from PBMCs, sampled at disease progression, from a patient treated with ibrutinib. Receptor source: a human donor with chronic lymphocytic leukemia.

The gene calls are TRBV5-1 and TRBJ2-2; 11 positions match TRBD2. Trimming took 4 bases from V and 6 from J; bases not matched to a gene: 8. Germline V gene lookup returns CDR1 SGHRS and CDR2 YFSETQ. This CDR3 comprises 16 residues. CDR3 DNA sequence: TGCGCCAGCAGCCAAGGACTAGCGGGTGGAGCCGGGGAGCTGTTTTTT. It codes for CASSQGLAGGAGELFF. Drawing the rest from reference TRBV5-1 and TRBJ2-2, the complete variable domain is KAGVTQTPRYLIKTRGQQVTLSCSPISGHRSVSWYQQTPGQGLQFLFEYFSETQRNKGNFPGRFSGRQFSNSRSEMNVSTLELGDSALYLCASSQGLAGGAGELFFGEGSRLTVL.

The CDR3 bases are TGCGCCAGCAGCGAGGGGTGGACTGAAGCTTTCTTT. Translated, it gives CASSEGWTEAFF. The gene calls are TRBV10-2 and TRBJ1-1, with D maybe TRBD1 (5 bases). This CDR3 is 12 amino acids long. V was cut by 6 bases and J by 5 bases, with 10 bases left in between. CDR1 and CDR2 (germline): WSHSY, SAAADI.

The J gene is TRBJ1-4, the V gene TRBV7-8, with 7 bases that match TRBD1. Per the germline V gene, CDR1 is SGHVS and CDR2 is FQNEAQ. The CDR3 spans 15 residues. V shed 2 bases and J 5 bases; nucleotides not matched to a gene: 5. The CDR3 here is CASSLPGQYNEKLFF. The CDR3 DNA sequence: TGTGCCAGCAGCTTACCGGGACAGTACAATGAAAAACTGTTTTTT. Full variable domain (remainder filled in from reference TRBV7-8 and TRBJ1-4): GAGVSQSPRYKVAKRGQDVALRCDPISGHVSLFWYQQALGQGPEFLTYFQNEAQLDKSGLPSDRFFAERPEGSVSTLKIQRTQQEDSAVYLCASSLPGQYNEKLFFGSGTQLSVL.

The J gene is TRBJ1-1, the V gene TRBV5-1; weak D call: TRBD1 (6 bases). Trimming took off 2 bases at V and 1 base at J, with 12 bases between the two ends. The germline V gene encodes CDR1 SGHRS and CDR2 YFSETQ. The CDR3 totals 15 residues. The CDR3 DNA reads TGCGCCAGCAGCTTATTCAACAGGGCGAACACTGAAGCTTTCTTT. This gives the protein CASSLFNRANTEAFF.

The CDR3 loop is CASNAPGLSTDTQYF. The CDR3 DNA reads as TGTGCCAGCAACGCACCGGGGCTCAGCACAGATACGCAGTATTTT. V and J are TRBV7-9 and TRBJ2-3, with D perhaps matching TRBD1 or TRBD2 (5 bases each). Germline loops: CDR1 SEHNR, CDR2 FQNEAQ (reference sequence). V was clipped by 7 bases and J by 0 bases, with 14 bases between them. The CDR3 runs 15 residues.

V and J are TRBV25-1 and TRBJ2-2, with a possible D match to TRBD1 (6 bases). Germline V gives CDR1 MGHDK, CDR2 SYGVNS. CDR3 size: 16 residues. The V and J ends lost 2 bases and 1 base respectively, with 11 bases between them. The CDR3 bases are TGTGCCAGCAGTGAAGGGGGCAGAGTGAACACCGGGGAGCTGTTTTTT. Translated: CASSEGGRVNTGELFF.

The J gene is TRBJ2-7, the V gene TRBV6-5; D is perhaps TRBD2 (6 bases). Germline CDR1 is MNHEY and CDR2 is SVGAGI. The CDR3 has 15 residues. The ends were cut back, 6 bases at V and 2 bases at J, with 17 bases in the middle. In DNA, the CDR3 is TGTGCCAGCAGCCGCGGGGCTCTCGGAACCTACGAGCAGTACTTC. Translation gives CASSRGALGTYEQYF.

The chain employs TRBV5-1 and TRBJ2-5; 7 nucleotides align to TRBD1. This CDR3 contains 18 residues. Germline CDR1 and CDR2: SGHRS and YFSETQ. With 0 bases clipped from V and 5 bases from J, the junction kept 16 bases outside the gene matches. CDR3 sequence: CASSLVKGQAEAGETQYF. The DNA of the CDR3 is TGCGCCAGCAGCTTGGTAAAAGGACAGGCTGAGGCTGGGGAGACCCAGTACTTC.

The chain employs TRBV30 and TRBJ1-4; D gene uncertain. From germline, CDR1 is GTSNPN and CDR2 SVGIG (reference sequence). This CDR3 is 15 amino acids long. V lost 4 bases and J lost 6, with 18 bases in between. The CDR3 nucleotides read TGTGCCTGGATGTTGGTGGGAGGGCCGGATGAAAAACTGTTTTTT. Amino acid sequence: CAWMLVGGPDEKLFF.

In DNA form, the CDR3 reads TGTGCCAGCAGCTTTGGATCGAGGGGAGGGCGCACTGAAGCTTTCTTT. Residues: CASSFGSRGGRTEAFF. The chain is built from TRBV5-6 and TRBJ1-1; tentatively, D is TRBD1 (5 bases). Trimming took 2 bases from V and 4 from J, leaving 18 bases between them. Germline V gene lookup returns CDR1 SGHDT and CDR2 YYEEEE. The CDR3 contains 16 residues.

The chain has TRBV27 and TRBJ1-4; possibly TRBD1 for D (6 bases). Germline CDR1 MNHEY, CDR2 SMNVEV (reference sequence). CDR3 length equals 15 residues. With 0 bases removed from V and 13 bases from J, the gap between germline ends came to 18 bases. Written as DNA, the CDR3 is TGTGCCAGCAGTTTATCGAGACAGGTCAATGCGGGACTGTTTTTT. This gives the protein CASSLSRQVNAGLFF.

The CDR3: CASSKDGPGDQPQHF. Written as DNA, the CDR3 is TGTGCCAGCAGCAAAGATGGGCCAGGGGATCAGCCCCAGCATTTT. This chain links TRBV21-1 with TRBJ1-5; TRBD1 reflects the table's D call only, with no check against the DNA. TRBV21-1 is deemed a pseudogene. The CDR3 contains 15 residues.

The chain is built from TRBV18 and TRBJ1-2; D uncertain. The ends were cut back, 0 bases at V and 8 bases at J, with 16 bases in the middle. This CDR3 has 15 amino acids. From germline, CDR1 is KGHSH and CDR2 LQKENI. Written as DNA, the CDR3 is TGTGCCAGCTCACCACCTCAGATAGGGTCCGGAGGCTACACCTTC. Protein product: CASSPPQIGSGGYTF.

This chain links TRBV28 with TRBJ2-5, with 7 bases fitting TRBD1. Germline lookup yields CDR1 MDHEN and CDR2 SYDVKM. V gave up 10 bases and J gave up 5 bases; unmatched junction bases: 10. The length of the CDR3 is 13 residues. CDR3 protein: CATVEGAWETQYF. The CDR3 DNA reads TGTGCCACCGTTGAGGGGGCCTGGGAGACCCAGTACTTC.

The gene calls are TRBV7-9 and TRBJ1-1, with D uncertain. There are 13 residues in the CDR3. V was trimmed by 5 bases and J by 3 bases, leaving 10 bases between them. CDR1 SEHNR and CDR2 FQNEAQ come from the germline V gene (reference sequence). CDR3 region: CASSLKRDTEAFF. As DNA, the CDR3 is TGTGCCAGCAGCCTCAAAAGAGACACTGAAGCTTTCTTT.

This chain uses TRBV15 with TRBJ2-7; 9 nucleotides align to TRBD1. Per germline, CDR1 LNHNV and CDR2 YYDKDF (reference sequence). V was pared by 9 bases and J by 3 bases, with 3 bases of the junction left unmatched. This CDR3 contains 12 residues. CDR3 protein: CATGQGDYEQYF. Here the CDR3 DNA reads TGTGCCACGGGACAGGGCGACTACGAGCAGTACTTC.

The chain links TRBV11-2 to TRBJ2-1; TRBD1 aligns across 7 bases. Per the germline V gene, CDR1 is SGHAT and CDR2 is FQNNGV. Trimming removed 4 bases from V and 0 bases from J; junction bases left unmatched: 15. The CDR3 loop spans 19 amino acids. The CDR3 DNA follows: TGTGCCAGCAGCTCCAACAGGGGAAGATTGTACGGCTCCTACAATGAGCAGTTCTTC. Translated: CASSSNRGRLYGSYNEQFF.

The CDR3 protein is CASSKRADSYNEQFF. The CDR3 bases are TGTGCCAGTAGTAAGCGGGCAGACTCCTACAATGAGCAGTTCTTC. V gene TRBV19 combines with J gene TRBJ2-1; D may be TRBD2 (6 bases). Looked up from germline, CDR1 is LNHDA and CDR2 is SQIVND (reference sequence). V lost 4 bases and J 0 bases, leaving 10 bases between the germline ends. This CDR3 region has 15 residues.

This chain links TRBV7-2 with TRBJ1-2; D unresolved. The CDR3 contains 12 residues. Germline assignment: CDR1 SGHTA and CDR2 FQGNSA. V shed 2 bases and J shed 8 bases, with 9 bases lying between them. The CDR3 is CASSLRGGGYTF. The DNA for the CDR3 is TGTGCCAGCAGCTTACGGGGTGGAGGCTACACCTTC.

The genes are TRBV9 and TRBJ2-7; perhaps TRBD2 as D (5 bases). The CDR3 loop spans 15 amino acids. The germline CDR1 and CDR2 sequences are SGDLS and YYNGEE. V shed 3 bases and J shed 7 bases, with 20 bases lying between them. In DNA form, the CDR3 reads TGTGCCAGCAGCGCCGATCGGGGTCCCATTGAGGAGCAGTACTTC. This gives the protein CASSADRGPIEEQYF.

V and J are TRBV4-1 and TRBJ2-5; the D is unclear. CDR3 size: 16 residues. V was shortened by 0 bases and J by 7 bases, with 18 bases between the two germline ends. Germline CDR1 MGHRA, CDR2 YSYEKL. The CDR3 spells CASSQDQSAAGATQYF. DNA for the CDR3: TGCGCCAGCAGCCAAGATCAGTCGGCGGCTGGCGCGACCCAGTACTTC.

The chain couples TRBV27 to TRBJ1-5; 9 nucleotides agree with TRBD1. This CDR3 has 15 residues. Per the germline V gene, CDR1 is MNHEY and CDR2 is SMNVEV (reference sequence). The trim removed 5 bases at V and 6 bases at J, leaving 8 bases unmatched. In nucleotides, the CDR3 is TGTGCCAGCAGTACTCGGGACAGGGTAACTCAGCCCCAGCATTTT. Protein sequence: CASSTRDRVTQPQHF.

The chain joins TRBV27 to TRBJ2-1; D is possibly TRBD2 (5 bases). Trimming pared 7 bases from V and 2 bases from J, leaving 15 bases between. The CDR3 consists of 15 residues. Germline V gene data show CDR1 as MNHEY and CDR2 as SMNVEV (reference sequence). This CDR3 is CASNPRAPPYNEQFF. In DNA form, the CDR3 reads TGTGCCAGCAACCCGAGGGCTCCGCCCTACAATGAGCAGTTCTTC.

The J gene is TRBJ1-5, the V gene TRBV19; possibly TRBD1 for D (5 bases). Trimming pared 3 bases from V and 5 bases from J, leaving 17 bases between. In germline, CDR1 is LNHDA, CDR2 SQIVND (reference sequence). The CDR3 consists of 16 residues. The CDR3, as DNA: TGTGCCAGTAGTATCGGGAGATCGGGGCCTCATCAGCCCCAGCATTTT. Amino acid sequence: CASSIGRSGPHQPQHF.

This chain connects TRBV5-6 to TRBJ1-5; no firm D call. CDR1 and CDR2 from the germline V gene are SGHDT and YYEEEE. V was pared by 2 bases and J by 3 bases, with 9 bases between. The CDR3 has 14 amino acids. The CDR3 loop is CASSFGKYNQPQHF. CDR3 coding DNA: TGTGCCAGCAGCTTTGGCAAGTACAATCAGCCCCAGCATTTT.

The V and J genes are TRBV18 and TRBJ1-4; D is undetermined. The CDR3 spans 13 residues. Deletions cut 6 bases from V and 8 bases from J, with 13 bases between. The V gene's germline CDR1 is KGHSH and CDR2 LQKENI. CDR3 in DNA: TGTGCCAGCTCCCTCGGGGAAGACGAAAAACTGTTTTTT. Protein product: CASSLGEDEKLFF.

The CDR3 DNA follows: TGTGCCAGCAGTTTTAGGACAGTGGGGAATTCACCCCTCCACTTT. Translated: CASSFRTVGNSPLHF. V and J are TRBV27 and TRBJ1-6; D possibly corresponds to TRBD1 (6 bases). V lost 3 bases, J lost 7 bases, and 13 bases lay in between. Looked up from germline, CDR1 is MNHEY and CDR2 is SMNVEV (reference sequence). The CDR3 runs 15 residues.